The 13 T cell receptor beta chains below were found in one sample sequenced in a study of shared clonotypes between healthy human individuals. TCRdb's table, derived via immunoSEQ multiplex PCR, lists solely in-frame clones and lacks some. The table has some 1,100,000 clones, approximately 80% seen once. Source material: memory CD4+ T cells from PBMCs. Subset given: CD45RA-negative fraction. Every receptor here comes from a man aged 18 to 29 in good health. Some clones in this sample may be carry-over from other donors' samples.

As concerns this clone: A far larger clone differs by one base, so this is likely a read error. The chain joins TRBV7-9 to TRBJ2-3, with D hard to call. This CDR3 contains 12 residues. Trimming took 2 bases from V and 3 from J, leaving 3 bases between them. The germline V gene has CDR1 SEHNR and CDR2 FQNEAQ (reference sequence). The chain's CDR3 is CASSLITDTQYF. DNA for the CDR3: TGTGCCAGCAGCTTAATAACAGATACGCAGTATTTT.

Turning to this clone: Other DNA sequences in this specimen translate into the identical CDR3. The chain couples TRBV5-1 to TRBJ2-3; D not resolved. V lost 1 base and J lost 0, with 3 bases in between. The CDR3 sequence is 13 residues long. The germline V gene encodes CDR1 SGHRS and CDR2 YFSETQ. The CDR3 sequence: CASSLISTDTQYF. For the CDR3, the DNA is TGCGCCAGCAGCTTGATTAGCACAGATACGCAGTATTTT.

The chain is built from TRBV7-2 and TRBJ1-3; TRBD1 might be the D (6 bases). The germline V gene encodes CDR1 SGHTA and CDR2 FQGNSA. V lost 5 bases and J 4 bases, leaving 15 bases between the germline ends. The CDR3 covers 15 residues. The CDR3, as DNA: TGTGCCAGCAGCCTTTCTGGACAGACAGGAAACACCATATATTTT. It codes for CASSLSGQTGNTIYF.

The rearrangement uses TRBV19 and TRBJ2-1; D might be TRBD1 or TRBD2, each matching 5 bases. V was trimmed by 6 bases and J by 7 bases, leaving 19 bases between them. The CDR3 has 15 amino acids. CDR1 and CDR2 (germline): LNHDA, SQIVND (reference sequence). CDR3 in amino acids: CASRVGAIEGNEQFF. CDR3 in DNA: TGTGCCAGTAGGGTCGGAGCCATAGAGGGGAATGAGCAGTTCTTC.

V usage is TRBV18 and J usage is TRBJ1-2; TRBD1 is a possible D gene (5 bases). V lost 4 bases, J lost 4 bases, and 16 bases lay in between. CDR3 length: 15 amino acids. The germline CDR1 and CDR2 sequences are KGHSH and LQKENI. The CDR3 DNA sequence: TGTGCCAGCTCACAAACCCCGGGGGATGGCTATGGCTACACCTTC. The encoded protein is CASSQTPGDGYGYTF.

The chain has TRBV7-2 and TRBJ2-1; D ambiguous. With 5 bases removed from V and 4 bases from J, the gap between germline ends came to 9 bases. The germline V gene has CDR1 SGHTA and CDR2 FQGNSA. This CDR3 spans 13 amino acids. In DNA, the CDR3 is TGTGCCAGCAGCCCAGACACTTACAATGAGCAGTTCTTC. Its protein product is CASSPDTYNEQFF.

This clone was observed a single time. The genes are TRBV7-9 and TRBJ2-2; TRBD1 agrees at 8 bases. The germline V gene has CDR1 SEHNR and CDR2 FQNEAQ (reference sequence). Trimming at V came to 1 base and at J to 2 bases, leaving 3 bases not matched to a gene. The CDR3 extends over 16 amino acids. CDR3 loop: CASSLETGANTGELFF. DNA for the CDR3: TGTGCCAGCAGCTTAGAGACAGGGGCAAACACCGGGGAGCTGTTTTTT.

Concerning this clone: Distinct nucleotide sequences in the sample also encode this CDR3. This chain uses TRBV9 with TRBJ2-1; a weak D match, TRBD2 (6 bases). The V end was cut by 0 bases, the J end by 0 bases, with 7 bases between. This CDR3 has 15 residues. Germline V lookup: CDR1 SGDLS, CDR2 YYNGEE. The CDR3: CASSVVSGSYNEQFF. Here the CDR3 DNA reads TGTGCCAGCAGCGTAGTTAGCGGCTCCTACAATGAGCAGTTCTTC.

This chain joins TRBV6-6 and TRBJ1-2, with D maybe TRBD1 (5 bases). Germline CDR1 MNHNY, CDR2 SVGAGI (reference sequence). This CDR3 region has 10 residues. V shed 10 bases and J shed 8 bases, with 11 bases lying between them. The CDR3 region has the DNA TGTGCCACGGGGGGAGACGGCTACACCTTC. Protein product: CATGGDGYTF.

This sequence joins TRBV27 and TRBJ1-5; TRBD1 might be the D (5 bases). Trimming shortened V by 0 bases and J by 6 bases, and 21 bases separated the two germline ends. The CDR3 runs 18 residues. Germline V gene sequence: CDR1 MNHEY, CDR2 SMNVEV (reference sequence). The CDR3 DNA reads TGTGCCAGCAGTTTATCTGTCGTCGGGGGTCGGGGTAGTCAGCCCCAGCATTTT. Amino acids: CASSLSVVGGRGSQPQHF.

As DNA, the CDR3 is TGTGCCAGCAGCTTTTATGAAAAGGCGCAGTATTTT. This sequence encodes CASSFYEKAQYF. The chain has TRBV11-2 and TRBJ2-3; D ambiguous. CDR1 and CDR2 (germline): SGHAT, FQNNGV. Trimming took 3 bases from V and 10 from J, leaving 11 bases between them. The CDR3 spans 12 residues.

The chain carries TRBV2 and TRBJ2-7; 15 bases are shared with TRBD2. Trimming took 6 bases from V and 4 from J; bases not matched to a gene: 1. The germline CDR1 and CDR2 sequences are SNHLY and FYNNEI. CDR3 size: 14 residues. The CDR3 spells CASRGTSGRYEQYF. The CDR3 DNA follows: TGTGCCAGCAGGGGGACTAGCGGGAGGTACGAGCAGTACTTC.

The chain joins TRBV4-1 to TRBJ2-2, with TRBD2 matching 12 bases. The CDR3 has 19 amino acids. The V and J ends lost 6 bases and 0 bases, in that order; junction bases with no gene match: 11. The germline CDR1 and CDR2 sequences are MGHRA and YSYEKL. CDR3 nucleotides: TGCGCCAGCAGTCTTTTCCCGACTAGCGGGAGCTCGAACACCGGGGAGCTGTTTTTT. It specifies CASSLFPTSGSSNTGELFF.